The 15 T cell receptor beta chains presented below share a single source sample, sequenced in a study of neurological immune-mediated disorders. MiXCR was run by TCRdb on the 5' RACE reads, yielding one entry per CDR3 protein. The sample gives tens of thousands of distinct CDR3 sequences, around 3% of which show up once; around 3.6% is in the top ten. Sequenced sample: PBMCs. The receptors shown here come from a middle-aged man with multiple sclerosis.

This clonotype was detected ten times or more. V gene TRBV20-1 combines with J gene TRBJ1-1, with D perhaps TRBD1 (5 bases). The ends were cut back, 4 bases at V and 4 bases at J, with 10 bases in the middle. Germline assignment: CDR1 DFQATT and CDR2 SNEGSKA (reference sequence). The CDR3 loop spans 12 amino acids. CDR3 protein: CSAKSGGTEAFF. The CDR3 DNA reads TGCAGTGCTAAGTCTGGGGGCACTGAAGCTTTCTTT.

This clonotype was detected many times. CDR3 in amino acids: CASSLAQDMGAFF. The CDR3 nucleotides read TGTGCCAGCAGTTTAGCGCAGGACATGGGGGCTTTCTTT. The chain combines TRBV12-3 or TRBV12-4 with TRBJ1-1; possibly TRBD1 for D (5 bases). Between the trimmed V and J ends, which lost 0 bases and 11 bases, there was a span of 13 bases. This CDR3 contains 13 residues.

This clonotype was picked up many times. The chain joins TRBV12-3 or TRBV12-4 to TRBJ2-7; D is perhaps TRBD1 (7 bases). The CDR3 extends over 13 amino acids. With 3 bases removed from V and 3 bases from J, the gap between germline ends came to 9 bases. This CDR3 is CASSLQGGYEQYF. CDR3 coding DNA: TGTGCCAGCAGTTTGCAGGGGGGCTACGAGCAGTACTTC.

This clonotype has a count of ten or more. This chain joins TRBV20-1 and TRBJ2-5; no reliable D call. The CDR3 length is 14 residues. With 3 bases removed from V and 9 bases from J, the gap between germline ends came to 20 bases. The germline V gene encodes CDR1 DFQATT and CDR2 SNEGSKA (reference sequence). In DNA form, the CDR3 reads TGCAGTGCTAGTCAACCGGCAACTCCGTGGGCCCAGTACTTC. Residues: CSASQPATPWAQYF.

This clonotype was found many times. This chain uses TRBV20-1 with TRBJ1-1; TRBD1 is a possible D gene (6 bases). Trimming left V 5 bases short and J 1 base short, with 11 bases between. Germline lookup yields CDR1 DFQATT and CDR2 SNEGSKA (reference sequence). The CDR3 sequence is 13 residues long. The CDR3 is CSAGGGANTEAFF. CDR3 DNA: TGCAGTGCTGGGGGCGGGGCGAACACTGAAGCTTTCTTT.

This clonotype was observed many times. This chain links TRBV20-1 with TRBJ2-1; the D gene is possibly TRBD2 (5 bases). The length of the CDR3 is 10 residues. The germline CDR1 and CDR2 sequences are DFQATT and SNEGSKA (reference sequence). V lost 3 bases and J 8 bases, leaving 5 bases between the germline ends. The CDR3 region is CSARRDEQFF. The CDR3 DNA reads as TGCAGTGCTAGGCGGGATGAGCAGTTCTTC.

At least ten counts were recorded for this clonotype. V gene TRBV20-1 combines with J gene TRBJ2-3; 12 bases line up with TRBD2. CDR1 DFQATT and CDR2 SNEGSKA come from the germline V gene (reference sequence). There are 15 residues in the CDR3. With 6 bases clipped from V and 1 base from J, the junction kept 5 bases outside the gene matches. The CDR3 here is CSATRLAGGTDTQYF. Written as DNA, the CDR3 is TGCAGTGCGACAAGACTAGCGGGGGGCACAGATACGCAGTATTTT.

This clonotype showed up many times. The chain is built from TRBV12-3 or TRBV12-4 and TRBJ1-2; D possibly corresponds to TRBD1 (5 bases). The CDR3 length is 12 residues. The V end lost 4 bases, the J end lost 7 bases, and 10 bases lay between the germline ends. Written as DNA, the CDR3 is TGTGCCAGCAGTTCCAAGGGGCTTGGCTACACCTTC. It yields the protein CASSSKGLGYTF.

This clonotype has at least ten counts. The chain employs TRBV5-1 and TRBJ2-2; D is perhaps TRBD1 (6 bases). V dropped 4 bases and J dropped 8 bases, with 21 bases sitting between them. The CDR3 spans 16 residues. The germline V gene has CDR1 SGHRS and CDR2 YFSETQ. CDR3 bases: TGCGCCAGCAGCCTAGGTGACGGGACATTGGTTGGGGAGCTGTTTTTT. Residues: CASSLGDGTLVGELFF.

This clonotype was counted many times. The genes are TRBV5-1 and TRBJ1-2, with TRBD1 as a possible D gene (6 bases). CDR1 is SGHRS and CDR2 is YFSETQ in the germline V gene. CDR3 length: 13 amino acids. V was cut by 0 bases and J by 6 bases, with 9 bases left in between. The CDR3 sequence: CASSLEGVDGYTF. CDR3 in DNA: TGCGCCAGCAGCTTGGAGGGGGTAGATGGCTACACCTTC.

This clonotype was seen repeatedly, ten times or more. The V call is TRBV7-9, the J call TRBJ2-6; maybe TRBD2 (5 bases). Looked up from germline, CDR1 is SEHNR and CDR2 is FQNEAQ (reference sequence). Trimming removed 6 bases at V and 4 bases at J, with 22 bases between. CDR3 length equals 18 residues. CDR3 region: CASRVMGRMTLGANVLTF. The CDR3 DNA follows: TGTGCCAGCAGGGTTATGGGGAGAATGACGTTGGGGGCCAACGTCCTGACTTTC.

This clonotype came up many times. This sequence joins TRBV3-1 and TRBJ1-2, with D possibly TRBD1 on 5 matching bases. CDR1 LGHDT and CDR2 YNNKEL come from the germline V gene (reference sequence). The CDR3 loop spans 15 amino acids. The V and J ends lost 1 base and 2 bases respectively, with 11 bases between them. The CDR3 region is CASSQAGTANYGYTF. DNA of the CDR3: TGTGCCAGCAGCCAAGCCGGGACGGCGAACTATGGCTACACCTTC.

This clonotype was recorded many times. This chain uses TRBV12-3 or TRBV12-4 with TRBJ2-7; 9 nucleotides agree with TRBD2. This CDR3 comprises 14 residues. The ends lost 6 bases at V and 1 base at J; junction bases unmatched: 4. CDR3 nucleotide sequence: TGTGCCAGCAGGGTAGCGGGGGCATCCTACGAGCAGTACTTC. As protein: CASRVAGASYEQYF.

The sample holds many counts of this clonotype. CDR3 protein: CSAPSTDTQYF. DNA for the CDR3: TGCAGCGCGCCCTCCACAGATACGCAGTATTTT. J is TRBJ2-3 and V is TRBV29-1; the D is unclear. Germline CDR1 is SQVTM and CDR2 is ANQGSEA. V gave up 7 bases and J gave up 2 bases, with 7 bases separating them. The CDR3 has 11 amino acids.

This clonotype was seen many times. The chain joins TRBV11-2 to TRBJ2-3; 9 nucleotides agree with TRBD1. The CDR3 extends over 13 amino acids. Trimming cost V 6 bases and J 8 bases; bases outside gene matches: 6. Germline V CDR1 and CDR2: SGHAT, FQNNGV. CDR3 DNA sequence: TGTGCCAGCAGGCGACAGGGGGAGCCTACGCAGTATTTT. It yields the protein CASRRQGEPTQYF. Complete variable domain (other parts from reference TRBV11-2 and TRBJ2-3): EAGVAQSPRYKIIEKRQSVAFWCNPISGHATLYWYQQILGQGPKLLIQFQNNGVVDDSQLPKDRFSAERLKGVDSTLKIQPAKLEDSAVYLCASRRQGEPTQYFGPGTRLTVL.